Listed below are T cell receptor beta chains from one sample, sequenced in a study of blood T cell repertoires in COVID-19. The repertoire was sequenced with immunoSEQ multiplex PCR; TCRdb's copy has only in-frame clones and lacks some. The table shows roughly 240,000 clones, with approximately 84% occurring only once. The sample was peripheral blood. These TCRs come from an elderly woman with acute or convalescent COVID-19. The CDR3 runs from the conserved cysteine through the conserved F or W. D genes are given only for firm matches. Only part of the rows carry a size: once, few, many, or a class if the clone is expanded.

-,once,TRBJ2-2,TRBV15,CATSREGVSGELFF,TGTGCCACCAGCAGAGAAGGAGTGTCCGGGGAGCTGTTTTTT
TRBD2,-,TRBJ2-5,TRBV6-5,CASSLGGGVGETQYF,TGTGCCAGCAGTCTCGGCGGGGGGGTTGGAGAGACCCAGTACTTC
-,-,TRBJ1-1,TRBV28,CASSLGGARNTEAFF,TGTGCCAGCAGCCTTGGAGGGGCGCGTAACACTGAAGCTTTCTTT
TRBD2,-,TRBJ2-2,TRBV4-1,CASSQTSGGVNTGELFF,TGCGCCAGCAGCCAAACTAGCGGGGGCGTTAACACCGGGGAGCTGTTTTTT
TRBD2,few,TRBJ2-1,TRBV19,CASSTLAAYNEQFF,TGTGCCAGTAGTACACTAGCGGCTTACAATGAGCAGTTCTTC
TRBD2,-,TRBJ2-2,TRBV7-3,CASSWTSGTPWELFF,TGTGCCAGCAGCTGGACTAGTGGAACACCCTGGGAGCTGTTTTTT
TRBD1,-,TRBJ1-1,TRBV5-1,CASSPDRGLPNTEAFF,TGCGCCAGCAGCCCGGACAGGGGGCTTCCGAACACTGAAGCTTTCTTT
TRBD2,-,TRBJ2-3,TRBV5-1,CASRLAVEDTQYF,TGCGCCAGCAGGCTAGCGGTGGAGGATACGCAGTATTTT
TRBD1,few,TRBJ1-4,TRBV3-1/TRBV3-2,CASSQGQRATNEKLFF,TGTGCCAGCAGCCAGGGACAGAGAGCAACTAATGAAAAACTGTTTTTT
TRBD1,-,TRBJ1-2,TRBV5-1,CASSAGQGAGGGYTF,TGCGCCAGCAGCGCCGGACAGGGGGCCGGAGGTGGCTACACCTTC
-,-,TRBJ1-6,TRBV6-1,CASSEAGNSPLHF,TGTGCCAGCAGTGAAGCCGGGAATTCACCCCTCCACTTT
TRBD2,-,TRBJ2-5,TRBV30,CAWGDSGLAGETQYF,TGTGCCTGGGGTGATTCGGGACTAGCGGGAGAGACCCAGTACTTC